A selection of T cell receptor beta chains follows, all from one sample in a study of blood T cells in healthy people across ages. TCRdb redid the calling of the 5' RACE reads with MiXCR, one entry per CDR3 protein. The sample has over 1,500,000 distinct CDR3 sequences; just under 50% are singletons. Sequenced sample: blood. Every receptor here comes from a woman in her 40s in good health. Both conserved end residues are part of each CDR3. The D gene is left open where the match is weak. Clone size is given for some rows only: seen once, a few or many times, or a class if the clone is expanded.

TRBJ2-1,TRBD2,NA,TRBV9,TGTGCCAGCAGCGCCCGACTAGCGGGGGGTGGTAATGAGCGGTTCTTC,CASSARLAGGGNERFF
TRBJ1-1,NA,NA,TRBV15,TGTGCCACCAGCATAGCCCGGCTTTCGAACACTGAAGCTTTCTTT,CATSIARLSNTEAFF
TRBJ2-6,NA,NA,TRBV6-1,TGTGCCTGCAGTGGATCAGAGCCTGGGGCCAACGTCCTGACTTTC,CACSGSEPGANVLTF
TRBJ1-4,NA,NA,TRBV14,TGTGCCAGTCGGACAGAAAATGAAAAACTGTTTTTT,CASRTENEKLFF
TRBJ2-1,TRBD2,NA,TRBV11-2,TGTGCCAGCAGCTTCGGAATTAGCGGGGCCCCTCACAATGAGCAGTTCTTC,CASSFGISGAPHNEQFF
TRBJ1-6,TRBD1,NA,TRBV7-9,TGTGCCAGCAGTCCTCCGGGACAGGGCATCTATAATTCACCCCTCCACTTT,CASSPPGQGIYNSPLHF
TRBJ2-7,TRBD2,NA,TRBV5-5,TGTGCCAGCAGCCCCTCGTGGGGGGGCTACGAGCAGTACTTC,CASSPSWGGYEQYF
TRBJ2-7,NA,few,TRBV7-9,TGTGCCAGCAGGGGGTGGGGCACCTACGAGCAGTACTTC,CASRGWGTYEQYF
TRBJ2-1,TRBD2,NA,TRBV20-1,TGCAGTGCAATTACTGCCGGGGGGGTTTTCTACAATGAGCAGTTCTTC,CSAITAGGVFYNEQFF
TRBJ1-5,NA,once,TRBV28,TGTGCCAGCAGCCCTCTTAGGGACAATCAGCCCCAGCATTTT,CASSPLRDNQPQHF
TRBJ2-5,NA,NA,TRBV7-2,TGTGCCTGCAACTCCTACAGCCAAGAGACCCAGTACTTC,CACNSYSQETQYF
TRBJ2-7,NA,NA,TRBV27,TGTGCCAGCAGTGGGACATGGGGCAACGAGCAGTACTTC,CASSGTWGNEQYF
TRBJ1-2,TRBD1,NA,TRBV9,TGTGCCAGCAGCGACCTTCAGGGGGCGAGAGGCTACACCTTC,CASSDLQGARGYTF
TRBJ1-4,NA,NA,TRBV28,TGTGCCAGCAGCAACCAGGTGTTTTATGAAAAACTGTTTTTT,CASSNQVFYEKLFF
TRBJ2-4,NA,NA,TRBV15,TGTGCCACCAGCCATGGTGACGAACAGTACTTC,CATSHGDEQYF
TRBJ2-1,NA,NA,TRBV4-1,TGCGCCAGCAGCCAAGGGGCAGGGGAAAATGAGCAGTTCTTC,CASSQGAGENEQFF
TRBJ1-5,NA,NA,TRBV7-2,TGTGCCAGCAGCTTAGGGCCCGAGTATAGCAATCAGCCCCAGCATTTT,CASSLGPEYSNQPQHF